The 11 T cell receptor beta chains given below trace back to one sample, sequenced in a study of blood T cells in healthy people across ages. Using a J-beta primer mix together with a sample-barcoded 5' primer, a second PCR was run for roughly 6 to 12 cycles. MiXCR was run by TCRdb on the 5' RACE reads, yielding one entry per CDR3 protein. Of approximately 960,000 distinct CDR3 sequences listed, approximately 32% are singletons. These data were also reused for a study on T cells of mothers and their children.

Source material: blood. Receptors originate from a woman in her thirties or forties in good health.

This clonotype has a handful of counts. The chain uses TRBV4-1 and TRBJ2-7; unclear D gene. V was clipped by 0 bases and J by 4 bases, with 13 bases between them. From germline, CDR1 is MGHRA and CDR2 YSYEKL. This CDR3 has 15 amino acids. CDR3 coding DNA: TGCGCCAGCAGCCAAGACCCTACCGCCGAATACGAGCAGTACTTC. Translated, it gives CASSQDPTAEYEQYF.

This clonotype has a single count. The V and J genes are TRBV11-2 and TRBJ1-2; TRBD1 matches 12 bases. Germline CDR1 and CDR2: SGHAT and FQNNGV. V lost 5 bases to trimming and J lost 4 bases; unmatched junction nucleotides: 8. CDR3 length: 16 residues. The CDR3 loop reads CASSPSGTGGLYGYTF. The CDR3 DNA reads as TGTGCCAGCAGCCCATCAGGGACAGGGGGCCTCTATGGCTACACCTTC.

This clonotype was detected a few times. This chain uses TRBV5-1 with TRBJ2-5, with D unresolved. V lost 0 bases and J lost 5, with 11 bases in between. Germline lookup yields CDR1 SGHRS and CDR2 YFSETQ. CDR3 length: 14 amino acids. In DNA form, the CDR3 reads TGCGCCAGCAGCTTGGAGGCAGGTGAGGAGACCCAGTACTTC. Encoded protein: CASSLEAGEETQYF.

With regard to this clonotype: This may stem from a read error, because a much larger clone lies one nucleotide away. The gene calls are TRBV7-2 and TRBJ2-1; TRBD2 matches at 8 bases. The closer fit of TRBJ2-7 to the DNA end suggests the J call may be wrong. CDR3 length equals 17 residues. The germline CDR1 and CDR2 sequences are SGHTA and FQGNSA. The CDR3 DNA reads TGTGCCAGCAGCCCCCAGTCGGGGGGGCGATCCTACAATGAGCAGTACTTC. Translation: CASSPQSGGRSYNEQYF.

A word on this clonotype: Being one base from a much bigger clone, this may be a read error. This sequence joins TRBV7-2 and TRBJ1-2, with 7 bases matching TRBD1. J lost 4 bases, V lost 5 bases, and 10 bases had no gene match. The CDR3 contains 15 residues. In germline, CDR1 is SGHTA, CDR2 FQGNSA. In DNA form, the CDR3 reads TGTGCCAGCAGCCGCCAAACCGGGACAGTCTATGGCTACACCTTC. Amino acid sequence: CASSRQTGTVYGYTF.

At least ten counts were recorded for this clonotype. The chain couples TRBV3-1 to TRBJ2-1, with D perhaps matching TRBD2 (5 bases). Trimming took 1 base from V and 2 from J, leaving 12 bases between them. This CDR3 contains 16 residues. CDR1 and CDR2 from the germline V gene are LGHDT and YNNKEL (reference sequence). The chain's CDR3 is CASSQGGSAAYNEQFF. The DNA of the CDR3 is TGTGCCAGCAGCCAAGGGGGTAGCGCTGCCTACAATGAGCAGTTCTTC.

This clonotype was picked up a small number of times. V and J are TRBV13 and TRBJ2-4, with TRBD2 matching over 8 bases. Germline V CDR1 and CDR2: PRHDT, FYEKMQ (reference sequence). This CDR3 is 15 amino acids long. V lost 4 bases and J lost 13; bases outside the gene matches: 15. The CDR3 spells CASSSPGLGGNEQYF. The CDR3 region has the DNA TGTGCCAGCAGCTCTCCGGGACTAGGAGGTAATGAGCAGTACTTC.

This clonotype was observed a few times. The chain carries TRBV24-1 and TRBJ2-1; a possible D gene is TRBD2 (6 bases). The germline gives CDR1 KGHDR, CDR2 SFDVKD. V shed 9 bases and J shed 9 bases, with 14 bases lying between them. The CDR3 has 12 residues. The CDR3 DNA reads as TGTGCCACCTTAGGGGAGGAAGGTGAGCAGTTCTTC. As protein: CATLGEEGEQFF.

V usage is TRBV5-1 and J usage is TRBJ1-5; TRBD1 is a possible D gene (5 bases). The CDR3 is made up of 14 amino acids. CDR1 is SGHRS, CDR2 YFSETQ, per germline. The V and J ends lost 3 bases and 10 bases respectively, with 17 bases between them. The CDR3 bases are TGCGCCAGCAGCTCCGGGGACCAATCGTCCCCCCAGCATTTT. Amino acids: CASSSGDQSSPQHF. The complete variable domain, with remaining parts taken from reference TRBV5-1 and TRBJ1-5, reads KAGVTQTPRYLIKTRGQQVTLSCSPISGHRSVSWYQQTPGQGLQFLFEYFSETQRNKGNFPGRFSGRQFSNSRSEMNVSTLELGDSALYLCASSSGDQSSPQHFGDGTRLSIL.

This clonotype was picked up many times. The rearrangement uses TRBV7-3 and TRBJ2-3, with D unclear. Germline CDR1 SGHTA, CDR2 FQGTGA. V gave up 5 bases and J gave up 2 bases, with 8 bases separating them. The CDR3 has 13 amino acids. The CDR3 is CASSATYTDTQYF. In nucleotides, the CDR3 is TGTGCCAGCAGCGCAACCTACACAGATACGCAGTATTTT.

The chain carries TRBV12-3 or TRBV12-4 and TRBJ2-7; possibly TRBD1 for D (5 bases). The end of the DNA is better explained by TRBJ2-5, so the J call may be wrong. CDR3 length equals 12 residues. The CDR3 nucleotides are TGTGCCAGCAGCATCAGGGTAGAGACCCAGTACTTC. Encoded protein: CASSIRVETQYF.